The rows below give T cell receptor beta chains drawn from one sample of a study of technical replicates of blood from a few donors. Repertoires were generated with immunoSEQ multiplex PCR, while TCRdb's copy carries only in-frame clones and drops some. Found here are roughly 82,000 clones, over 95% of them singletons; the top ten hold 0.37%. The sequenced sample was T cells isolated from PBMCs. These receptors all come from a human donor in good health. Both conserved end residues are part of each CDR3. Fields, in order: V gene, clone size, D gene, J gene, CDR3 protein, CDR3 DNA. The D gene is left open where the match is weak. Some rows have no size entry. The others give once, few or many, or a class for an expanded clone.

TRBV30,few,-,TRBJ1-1,CAWRVGGNTEAFF,TGTGCCTGGAGAGTCGGCGGGAACACTGAAGCTTTCTTT
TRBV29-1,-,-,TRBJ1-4,CSGGLGEKLFF,TGCAGCGGAGGGTTGGGTGAAAAACTGTTTTTT
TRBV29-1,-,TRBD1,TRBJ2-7,CSVYRDRELLSSYEQYF,TGCAGCGTTTACCGGGACAGGGAGCTTTTGAGCTCCTACGAGCAGTACTTC
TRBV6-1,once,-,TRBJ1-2,CASPGLVEGYGYTF,TGTGCCAGCCCGGGATTAGTAGAAGGCTATGGCTACACCTTC
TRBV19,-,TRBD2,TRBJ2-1,CASSIGREVRGSEQFF,TGTGCCAGTAGTATAGGGCGGGAGGTTCGAGGGAGCGAGCAGTTCTTC
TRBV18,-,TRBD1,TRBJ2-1,CASSPPGQGAREQFF,TGTGCCAGCTCACCACCGGGACAGGGGGCTAGGGAGCAGTTCTTC
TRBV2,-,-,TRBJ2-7,CASSEAPAYEQYF,TGTGCCAGCAGTGAAGCCCCAGCCTACGAGCAGTACTTC
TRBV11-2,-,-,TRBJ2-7,CASSPAVARMNEQYF,TGTGCCAGCAGCCCAGCGGTAGCGCGTATGAACGAGCAGTACTTC
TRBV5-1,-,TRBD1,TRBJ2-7,CASNPGSGGSYEQYF,TGCGCCAGCAACCCTGGGTCAGGGGGCTCCTACGAGCAGTACTTC
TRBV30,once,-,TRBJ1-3,CAWEGNTIYF,TGTGCCTGGGAGGGAAACACCATATATTTT
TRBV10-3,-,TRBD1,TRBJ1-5,CAISAGQERNQPQHF,TGTGCCATCAGCGCCGGACAGGAGCGAAATCAGCCCCAGCATTTT
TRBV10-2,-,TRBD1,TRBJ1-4,CASSELRGYVEKLFF,TGCGCCAGCAGTGAGCTCAGGGGGTACGTTGAAAAACTGTTTTTT
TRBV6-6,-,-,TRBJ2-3,CASTNLAGRLTDTQYF,TGTGCCAGCACTAACCTGGCCGGGAGACTCACAGATACGCAGTATTTT
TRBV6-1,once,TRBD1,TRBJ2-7,CASDLGGSSYEQYF,TGTGCCAGCGACTTAGGGGGCTCCTCCTACGAGCAGTACTTC
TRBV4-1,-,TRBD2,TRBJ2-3,CASSTPRIPSGESTDTQYF,TGCGCCAGCAGCACACCAAGGATTCCTAGCGGGGAATCCACAGATACGCAGTATTTT
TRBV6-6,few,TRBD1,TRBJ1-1,CASSAGGTEAFF,TGTGCCAGCAGTGCAGGGGGGACTGAAGCTTTCTTT
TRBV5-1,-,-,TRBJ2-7,CASSFDRMGDEQYF,TGCGCCAGCAGCTTTGACAGGATGGGAGACGAGCAGTACTTC
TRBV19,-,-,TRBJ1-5,CASSIGRTGNQPQHF,TGTGCCAGTAGTATTGGCAGGACAGGCAATCAGCCCCAGCATTTT
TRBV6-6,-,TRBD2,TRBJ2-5,CASSYGGRRQETQYF,TGTGCCAGCAGTTACGGCGGGAGGCGGCAAGAGACCCAGTACTTC
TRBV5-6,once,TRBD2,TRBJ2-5,CASRRLAPETQYF,TGTGCCAGCAGAAGACTAGCCCCAGAGACCCAGTACTTC
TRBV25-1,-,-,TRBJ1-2,CASSDTDGYTF,TGTGCCAGCAGTGACACGGATGGCTACACCTTC
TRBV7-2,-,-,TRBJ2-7,CASSNDREVDEQYF,TGTGCCAGCAGCAACGACAGGGAGGTAGACGAGCAGTACTTC
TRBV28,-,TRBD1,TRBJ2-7,CASSGTGIPRQYF,TGTGCCAGTTCCGGGACAGGGATTCCTCGGCAGTACTTC
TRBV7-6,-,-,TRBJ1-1,CASSLTSMNTEAFF,TGTGCCAGCAGCTTAACATCGATGAACACTGAAGCTTTCTTT
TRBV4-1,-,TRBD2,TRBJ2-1,CASSQDSGEGNEQFF,TGCGCCAGCAGCCAAGATTCCGGGGAGGGCAATGAGCAGTTCTTC
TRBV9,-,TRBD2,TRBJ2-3,CASSAGTSGIGYTQYF,TGTGCCAGCAGCGCCGGGACTAGCGGGATTGGGTATACGCAGTATTTT
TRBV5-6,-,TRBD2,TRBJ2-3,CASSGLAGANTQYF,TGTGCCAGCAGCGGTCTAGCGGGAGCAAATACGCAGTATTTT
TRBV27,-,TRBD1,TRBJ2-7,CASSLTWDRTYEQYF,TGTGCCAGCAGTTTAACATGGGACAGAACCTACGAGCAGTACTTC